The 4 T cell receptor beta chains reported below all come from one sample, sequenced in a study of blood T cell repertoires in COVID-19. The table came from immunoSEQ multiplex PCR; TCRdb's copy has only in-frame clones and leaves some out. This table holds just over 95,000 clones, about nine tenths found once. Sequenced input: peripheral blood. The receptors stem from a man aged 60 to 75 with acute or convalescent COVID-19.

This clone is a singleton in its sample. The rearrangement links TRBV10-3 to TRBJ1-2, with TRBD1 matching over 8 bases. V gave up 6 bases and J gave up 6 bases; unmatched junction bases: 9. The CDR3 consists of 14 residues. Germline values: CDR1 ENHRY, CDR2 SYGVKD. The DNA for the CDR3 is TGTGCCATCAGCCCTGGGGGCAGGGGGCATGGCTACACCTTC. This translates into CAISPGGRGHGYTF.

The chain employs TRBV28 and TRBJ2-2; D is possibly TRBD2 (5 bases). CDR1 is MDHEN, CDR2 SYDVKM, per germline. CDR3 length equals 15 residues. V lost 2 bases, J lost 6 bases, and 13 bases lay in between. CDR3 protein: CASSLPRTGAGELFF. CDR3 DNA: TGTGCCAGCAGTTTACCCCGGACTGGGGCCGGGGAGCTGTTTTTT.

The V call is TRBV7-2, the J call TRBJ2-1, with D tentatively TRBD1 (5 bases). This CDR3 contains 14 residues. Germline CDR1 SGHTA, CDR2 FQGNSA. V lost 5 bases and J 8 bases, leaving 16 bases between the germline ends. The CDR3 nucleotides read TGTGCCAGCAGCCCACCCCAGGGTGAGGATGAGCAGTTCTTC. Residues: CASSPPQGEDEQFF. Full variable domain (missing parts from reference TRBV7-2 and TRBJ2-1): GAGVSQSPSNKVTEKGKDVELRCDPISGHTALYWYRQSLGQGLEFLIYFQGNSAPDKSGLPSDRFSAERTGGSVSTLTIQRTQQEDSAVYLCASSPPQGEDEQFFGPGTRLTVL.

The rearrangement links TRBV3-1 (or the pseudogene TRBV3-2) to TRBJ1-2, with D possibly being TRBD1 (6 bases). The CDR3 is made up of 16 amino acids. Germline CDR1 is LGHDT and CDR2 is YNNKEL (reference sequence). V was shortened by 4 bases and J by 3 bases, with 18 bases between the two germline ends. CDR3 nucleotide sequence: TGTGCCAGCAGCCGCACCGGGGGGGGCGCCTACTATGGCTACACCTTC. Translating gives CASSRTGGGAYYGYTF.